Below, 10 T cell receptor beta chains from the same sample are listed, as sequenced in a study of T cell repertoires in cytomegalovirus infection. Each CDR3 protein gets one entry after TCRdb re-called the reads with MiXCR. The table has approximately 120,000 distinct CDR3 sequences, 32% seen once. Antigen specificity for these receptors is unknown. Sequenced here: CD8+ T cells from cultured PBMCs, sampled from culture after CMV antigen stimulation. These receptor sequences come from a human donor in good health (CMV status not recorded). Some clones in this sample may be carry-over from other donors' samples.

V and J are TRBV2 and TRBJ2-7, with 10 bases that match TRBD1. Trimming cost V 3 bases and J 3 bases; bases outside gene matches: 2. Germline values: CDR1 SNHLY, CDR2 FYNNEI. The CDR3 is 14 amino acids. CDR3 DNA sequence: TGTGCCAGCAGTGACGGGGACAGGGGCTACGAGCAGTACTTC. Protein: CASSDGDRGYEQYF.

This clonotype was seen only a few times. The chain uses TRBV20-1 and TRBJ2-7; D could derive from TRBD1 or TRBD2 (5 bases each). The V gene lost 5 bases and the J gene lost 7 bases, with 18 bases spanning the gap. Germline V gene sequence: CDR1 DFQATT, CDR2 SNEGSKA (reference sequence). The CDR3 is made up of 13 amino acids. The CDR3: CSALRDPSGEQYF. Written as DNA, the CDR3 is TGCAGTGCTCTCCGGGACCCCTCTGGTGAGCAGTACTTC.

The gene calls are TRBV6-1 and TRBJ2-7; D is unclear. Per germline, CDR1 MNHNS and CDR2 SASEGT. The CDR3 spans 14 residues. The ends were cut back, 1 base at V and 1 base at J, with 8 bases in the middle. The CDR3 DNA reads TGTGCCAGCAGTGAAGGGCCAGATTCCTACGAGCAGTACTTC. Translated: CASSEGPDSYEQYF.

As for this clonotype: A junction end diverges from the germline sequence, so it may reflect a read error. J is TRBJ2-1 and V is TRBV7-9; D perhaps matches TRBD1 (5 bases). Germline loops: CDR1 SEHNR, CDR2 FQNEAQ (reference sequence). The CDR3 has 13 amino acids. CDR3: CASSADIDIFEDF. CDR3 in DNA: TGTGCCAGCAGCGCGGACATCGACATTTTCGAGGACTTC.

The rearrangement links TRBV27 to TRBJ2-7, with D possibly matching TRBD2 (5 bases). The CDR3 has 16 amino acids. V was clipped by 1 base and J by 1 base, with 14 bases between them. CDR1 MNHEY and CDR2 SMNVEV come from the germline V gene (reference sequence). This CDR3 reads CASSLFSGTLSYEQYF. The CDR3 nucleotides read TGTGCCAGCAGTTTATTTTCGGGAACATTATCCTACGAGCAGTACTTC.

The rearrangement joins TRBV11-1 to TRBJ2-7; D perhaps matches TRBD2 (6 bases). The V end lost 4 bases, the J end lost 0 bases, and 19 bases lay between the germline ends. Per the germline V gene, CDR1 is SGHAT and CDR2 is FQDESV (reference sequence). The CDR3 has 17 amino acids. CDR3: CASSSHPPRRGSYEQYF. Written as DNA, the CDR3 is TGTGCCAGCAGCTCCCATCCCCCAAGGAGGGGCTCCTACGAGCAGTACTTC.

This sequence joins TRBV19 and TRBJ1-6, with D maybe TRBD1 (5 bases). This CDR3 comprises 14 residues. The V end lost 5 bases, the J end lost 6 bases, and 11 bases lay between the germline ends. Germline values: CDR1 LNHDA, CDR2 SQIVND (reference sequence). CDR3 in DNA: TGTGCCAGTAGTCCGGGACTGACTAATTCACCCCTCCACTTT. This gives the protein CASSPGLTNSPLHF.

A few counts support this clonotype. V gene TRBV2 combines with J gene TRBJ2-1, with D perhaps TRBD1 (6 bases). This CDR3 has 12 residues. The germline gives CDR1 SNHLY, CDR2 FYNNEI. V lost 10 bases, J lost 2 bases, and 9 bases lay in between. CDR3 sequence reads: CATQGTYNEQFF. The CDR3 DNA reads as TGTGCCACACAGGGAACCTACAATGAGCAGTTCTTC.

The CDR3 reads CASSQLTSGGARDTQYF. The CDR3 DNA reads TGTGCCAGCAGCCAACTGACTAGCGGGGGGGCCCGGGATACGCAGTATTTT. The chain has TRBV6-5 and TRBJ2-3; 14 bases fit TRBD2. The CDR3 is made up of 17 amino acids. In germline, CDR1 is MNHEY, CDR2 SVGAGI. V shed 6 bases, J shed 6 bases, and the junction held 11 bases outside the gene matches.

This chain links TRBV12-3 or TRBV12-4 with TRBJ1-2; no reliable D call. The CDR3 sequence is 14 residues long. V shed 4 bases and J shed 4 bases, with 13 bases lying between them. The CDR3 sequence is CASSSTTALYGYTF. The CDR3, as DNA: TGTGCCAGCAGTTCCACAACAGCTCTCTATGGCTACACCTTC.